Following are 21 T cell receptor beta chains from one sample sequenced in a study of PD-1 blockade in classical Hodgkin lymphoma. Time point noted: cycle 4 day 1 (C4D1), after five to seven weeks of nivolumab. Each patient experienced a relapse that followed autologous stem cell transplantation, and brentuximab vedotin exposure varied. The repertoire was sequenced with immunoSEQ multiplex PCR; TCRdb's copy has only in-frame clones and lacks some. This sample carries around 100,000 clones, over 75% of them seen once, and the ten largest clones take around 2.9%. This material consisted of peripheral blood mononuclear cells (PBMCs), taken before the fourth cycle of nivolumab. All receptors come from a human donor with classical Hodgkin lymphoma.

This chain joins TRBV6-4 and TRBJ2-1, with D perhaps assigned TRBD1 or TRBD2 (5 bases each). Germline V lookup: CDR1 MRHNA, CDR2 SNTAGT. V lost 5 bases, J lost 7 bases, and 15 bases lay in between. This CDR3 is built from 14 residues. CDR3 sequence (DNA): TGTGCCAGCAGTCGGGACGGGTGGTGGAATGAGCAGTTCTTC. Protein product: CASSRDGWWNEQFF.

CDR3 DNA: TGTGCCTGGAGTGCCAGGGAGGGAGAGACCCAGTACTTC. This sequence encodes CAWSAREGETQYF. V usage is TRBV30 and J usage is TRBJ2-5; TRBD2 aligns across 7 bases. The trim removed 1 base at V and 4 bases at J, leaving 3 bases unmatched. Germline lookup yields CDR1 GTSNPN and CDR2 SVGIG (reference sequence). This CDR3 region has 13 residues.

The gene calls are TRBV7-9 and TRBJ2-7, with 11 bases matching TRBD1. The CDR3 covers 15 residues. Germline CDR1 reads SEHNR; CDR2 reads FQNEAQ (reference sequence). V gave up 3 bases and J gave up 5 bases; unmatched junction bases: 6. The CDR3 is CASSFRTGGDHEQYF. In DNA form, the CDR3 reads TGTGCCAGCAGCTTCCGGACAGGGGGCGACCACGAGCAGTACTTC. The whole variable domain, filled in from reference TRBV7-9 and TRBJ2-7, reads DTGVSQNPRHKITKRGQNVTFRCDPISEHNRLYWYRQTLGQGPEFLTYFQNEAQLEKSRLLSDRFSAERPKGSFSTLEIQRTEQGDSAMYLCASSFRTGGDHEQYFGPGTRLTVT.

The chain recombines TRBV10-3 with TRBJ2-7; TRBD2 aligns across 12 bases. Germline V gives CDR1 ENHRY, CDR2 SYGVKD. The CDR3 runs to 15 residues. The V segment lost 6 bases and the J segment 4 bases; nucleotides outside the gene matches: 7. This CDR3 is CAISRTSGVEYEQYF. The CDR3 bases are TGTGCCATCAGCCGGACTAGCGGGGTTGAATACGAGCAGTACTTC.

The chain is built from TRBV7-9 and TRBJ2-3, with D uncertain. The germline V gene has CDR1 SEHNR and CDR2 FQNEAQ (reference sequence). Trimming shortened V by 5 bases and J by 0 bases, and 15 bases separated the two germline ends. The CDR3 has 16 amino acids. CDR3 region: CASSGYRTQSTDTQYF. CDR3 nucleotides: TGTGCCAGCAGCGGATATCGGACCCAAAGCACAGATACGCAGTATTTT.

The chain combines TRBV5-4 with TRBJ1-6; D is unresolved. The germline gives CDR1 SGHNT, CDR2 YYREEE (reference sequence). V lost 0 bases and J lost 7, with 17 bases in between. CDR3 size: 17 residues. CDR3 coding DNA: TGTGCCAGCAGCTTGGGTAACTCGGGGATCGGGAATTCACCCCTCCACTTT. This codes for CASSLGNSGIGNSPLHF. Full variable domain (remainder filled in from reference TRBV5-4 and TRBJ1-6): ETGVTQSPTHLIKTRGQQVTLRCSSQSGHNTVSWYQQALGQGPQFIFQYYREEENGRGNFPPRFSGLQFPNYSSELNVNALELDDSALYLCASSLGNSGIGNSPLHFGNGTRLTVT.

The chain uses TRBV7-8 and TRBJ1-5; D may be TRBD1 (5 bases). Germline assignment: CDR1 SGHVS and CDR2 FQNEAQ. V was shortened by 1 base and J by 4 bases, with 11 bases between the two germline ends. The CDR3 contains 15 residues. The CDR3 is CASSLERGLNQPQHF. CDR3 DNA sequence: TGTGCCAGCAGCTTAGAGCGGGGCCTAAATCAGCCCCAGCATTTT. Full variable domain (missing parts from reference TRBV7-8 and TRBJ1-5): GAGVSQSPRYKVAKRGQDVALRCDPISGHVSLFWYQQALGQGPEFLTYFQNEAQLDKSGLPSDRFFAERPEGSVSTLKIQRTQQEDSAVYLCASSLERGLNQPQHFGDGTRLSIL.

V usage is TRBV27 and J usage is TRBJ2-3, with TRBD2 matching 7 bases. V shed 6 bases, J shed 4 bases, and the junction held 13 bases outside the gene matches. Germline V gives CDR1 MNHEY, CDR2 SMNVEV (reference sequence). This CDR3 is built from 16 residues. The CDR3 nucleotides read TGTGCCAGCAGGACCTCTGGGGGGGGAGGGGCAGATACGCAGTATTTT. Its protein is CASRTSGGGGADTQYF.

The chain uses TRBV30 and TRBJ2-7; no reliable D call. V gave up 3 bases and J gave up 8 bases, with 17 bases separating them. The CDR3 sequence is 13 residues long. Germline-derived CDR1 and CDR2 are GTSNPN and SVGIG (reference sequence). This chain's CDR3 is CAWSSTVKGKQYF. In DNA form, the CDR3 reads TGTGCCTGGAGCTCCACTGTGAAGGGCAAGCAGTACTTC.

This clone was observed once. The V and J genes are TRBV7-6 and TRBJ2-7, with 7 positions matching TRBD1. Trimming at V came to 0 bases and at J to 3 bases, leaving 2 bases not matched to a gene. The CDR3 loop spans 14 amino acids. Germline CDR1 is SGHVS and CDR2 is FNYEAQ. The CDR3 here is CASSLAGGGYEQYF. Written as DNA, the CDR3 is TGTGCCAGCAGCTTAGCAGGGGGCGGCTACGAGCAGTACTTC.

The chain couples TRBV6-4 to TRBJ1-2; D is unresolved. Trimming took off 0 bases at V and 10 bases at J, with 6 bases between the two ends. Germline loops: CDR1 MRHNA, CDR2 SNTAGT. This CDR3 is 11 amino acids long. The CDR3, as DNA: TGTGCCAGCAGTGACTCTTTAACCTACACCTTC. Its translation is CASSDSLTYTF.

J is TRBJ2-7 and V is TRBV19; 10 bases match TRBD2. Losses at the gene ends were 5 bases for V and 2 bases for J; bases not matched to a gene: 3. From germline, CDR1 is LNHDA and CDR2 SQIVND (reference sequence). The CDR3 is 14 amino acids. CDR3: CASSPLAGTYEQYF. In DNA, the CDR3 is TGTGCCAGTAGTCCACTAGCGGGGACCTACGAGCAGTACTTC.

The rearrangement uses TRBV4-3 and TRBJ2-5; TRBD2 aligns across 13 bases. The germline CDR1 and CDR2 sequences are LGHNA and YSLEER. The CDR3 spans 16 residues. J was trimmed by 4 bases and V by 0 bases; bases with no gene match: 2. The CDR3 nucleotides are TGCGCCAGCAGCCAAGATAGGACTAGCGGGGGAGAGACCCAGTACTTC. Its protein product is CASSQDRTSGGETQYF.

The rearrangement joins TRBV11-2 to TRBJ2-1, with 10 bases matching TRBD1. V was pared by 5 bases and J by 4 bases, with 11 bases of the junction left unmatched. CDR3 length: 17 residues. The germline V gene has CDR1 SGHAT and CDR2 FQNNGV. Here the CDR3 DNA reads TGTGCCAGCAGCCCGACACCGACAGGGGGCCCTTACAATGAGCAGTTCTTC. It encodes CASSPTPTGGPYNEQFF.

The rearrangement uses TRBV28 and TRBJ1-2, with a possible D match to TRBD1 (5 bases). Trimming removed 0 bases from V and 4 bases from J, with 9 bases in between. Germline CDR1 and CDR2: MDHEN and SYDVKM. This CDR3 region has 14 residues. The CDR3 DNA follows: TGTGCCAGCAGTTTATGGCCAGGGACCTATGGCTACACCTTC. It yields the protein CASSLWPGTYGYTF.

This chain uses TRBV5-4 with TRBJ2-7; 9 bases are a match to TRBD2. Germline CDR1 is SGHNT and CDR2 is YYREEE (reference sequence). CDR3 length equals 16 residues. V lost 4 bases, J lost 1 base, and 9 bases stayed unmatched. This chain's CDR3 is CASSADSGGGSYEQYF. DNA for the CDR3: TGTGCCAGCAGCGCGGATAGCGGGGGTGGGTCCTACGAGCAGTACTTC.

The V call is TRBV19, the J call TRBJ2-6, with 7 bases that match TRBD1. V dropped 9 bases and J dropped 0; count of bases not matched to a gene: 5. CDR3 size: 15 residues. CDR1 LNHDA and CDR2 SQIVND come from the germline V gene (reference sequence). The CDR3 reads CASNRGVSGANVLTF. The CDR3 DNA reads TGTGCCAGCAACAGGGGCGTCTCTGGGGCCAACGTCCTGACTTTC.

The CDR3 DNA reads TGTGCCAGTAGTATTAGAACCGGGTCTCTCGCAACTAATGAAAAACTGTTTTTT. It encodes CASSIRTGSLATNEKLFF. This sequence joins TRBV19 and TRBJ1-4; no definite D call. Trimming removed 3 bases at V and 0 bases at J, with 17 bases between. Germline V CDR1 and CDR2: LNHDA, SQIVND (reference sequence). CDR3 size: 18 residues.

The chain employs TRBV5-1 and TRBJ2-2, with unresolved D. Trimming took 0 bases from V and 7 from J, leaving 10 bases between them. The CDR3 is made up of 14 amino acids. Per germline, CDR1 SGHRS and CDR2 YFSETQ. The CDR3 loop reads CASSLVASYGELFF. The CDR3, as DNA: TGCGCCAGCAGCTTGGTGGCTAGTTACGGGGAGCTGTTTTTT.

This clone appeared once. The chain carries TRBV27 and TRBJ2-7, with TRBD1 matching over 9 bases. Trimming cost V 2 bases and J 4 bases; bases outside gene matches: 6. Germline loops: CDR1 MNHEY, CDR2 SMNVEV (reference sequence). This CDR3 contains 15 residues. The CDR3 reads CASSLLLQGAYEQYF. The CDR3 DNA is TGTGCCAGCAGTTTACTCTTACAGGGGGCATACGAGCAGTACTTC.

The chain has TRBV7-9 and TRBJ1-5, with D unresolved. The CDR3 is made up of 13 amino acids. V was pared by 5 bases and J by 7 bases, with 12 bases between. CDR1 and CDR2 from the germline V gene are SEHNR and FQNEAQ (reference sequence). The CDR3 reads CASSGRERQPQHF. CDR3 sequence (DNA): TGTGCCAGCAGCGGGAGAGAGAGGCAGCCCCAGCATTTT.